In this sample, the clone carrying this TCR beta chain turned up a few times. This sample's time point: newly diagnosed GD, antithyroid drugs for less than 3 months. Isolated PBMC RNA provided the starting material for the TCR library. These data come from a study of regulatory T cells in long-lasting Graves disease. TCR beta libraries were built with iRepertoire HTBI primers and Arm-PCR of CDR3 regions. MiXCR, applied by TCRdb to the multiplex PCR reads, yields one record per CDR3 protein. In the table there are hundreds of thousands of distinct CDR3 sequences, 16% of which are singletons. CDR1 and CDR2 (germline): SGHNT, YYREEE (reference sequence). V gave up 4 bases and J gave up 0 bases, with 10 bases separating them. The CDR3 is 14 residues long. The sample was also linked to a second study, of T cells in Graves' hyperthyroidism and ophthalmopathy. That paper states: Most clonotypes expanded in thyroid above 0.001 were likewise present in blood.

The starting material was peripheral blood mononuclear cells (PBMCs), obtained at new diagnosis, from a patient treated with antithyroid drugs. This TCR derives from a man aged 35-49 years with Graves disease. The rearrangement links TRBV5-4 to TRBJ1-1; D gene unclear. The CDR3 DNA follows: TGTGCCAGCAGCCGGGAGACAATGAACACTGAAGCTTTCTTT. It is translated as CASSRETMNTEAFF.